This is a list of T cell receptor beta chains from one sample in a study of cytomegalovirus exposure and HLA in healthy donors. Profiled with immunoSEQ multiplex PCR; TCRdb holds only in-frame clones, not every one. The data include about 32,000 clones; the top ten clones carry 4.5% to 6%. Sequences were obtained from PBMCs. The source of these receptors is a female donor in good health and CMV-seronegative. Both conserved end residues are part of each CDR3. A D gene is named only where the DNA matches it firmly.

d_call,j_call,v_call,cdr3_aa,cdr3_nt
TRBD2,TRBJ2-1,TRBV19,CASSPGGADNEQFF,TGTGCCAGTAGTCCCGGGGGGGCGGACAATGAGCAGTTCTTC
TRBD1,TRBJ2-4,TRBV5-1,CASSGTTGHKNIQYF,TGCGCCAGCAGCGGGACGACAGGGCACAAAAACATTCAGTACTTC
.,TRBJ1-5,TRBV28,CASSLRDRTTGYSNQPQHF,TGTGCCAGCAGTTTACGAGACCGAACTACAGGTTATAGCAATCAGCCCCAGCATTTT
.,TRBJ1-5,TRBV7-9,CASSLGGQGYNQPQHF,TGTGCCAGCAGCTTAGGAGGGCAGGGGTACAATCAGCCCCAGCATTTT
.,TRBJ1-1,TRBV6-5,CASSSQGSNTEAFF,TGTGCCAGCAGCTCTCAGGGGTCGAACACTGAAGCTTTCTTT
TRBD1,TRBJ1-5,TRBV7-9,CASSRGTGGGQPQHF,TGTGCCAGCAGCCGCGGGACAGGGGGCGGTCAGCCCCAGCATTTT
TRBD1,TRBJ2-7,TRBV13,CASRSRDSSYEQYF,TGTGCCAGCAGAAGTAGGGACAGCTCCTACGAGCAGTACTTC
.,TRBJ1-2,TRBV29-1,CSVEVGSYGYTF,TGCAGCGTTGAGGTCGGGAGTTATGGCTACACCTTC
.,TRBJ2-1,TRBV9,CASSGGEFHEQFF,TGTGCCAGCAGCGGGGGGGAGTTCCATGAGCAGTTCTTC
.,TRBJ1-1,TRBV5-6,CASSSSDTLNTEAFF,TGTGCCAGCAGCTCAAGTGACACCTTGAACACTGAAGCTTTCTTT
.,TRBJ2-2,TRBV7-9,CASSSSAGGGTGELFF,TGTGCCAGCAGCTCTTCAGCTGGGGGCGGCACCGGGGAGCTGTTTTTT
TRBD1,TRBJ2-7,TRBV6-1,CASRPGTGGHEQYF,TGTGCCAGCAGGCCCGGGACAGGGGGCCACGAGCAGTACTTC
TRBD1,TRBJ1-2,TRBV2,CASTSTGTEFYGYTF,TGTGCCAGCACGTCGACAGGGACGGAGTTCTATGGCTACACCTTC
TRBD2,TRBJ2-3,TRBV7-3,CASSLMGTSLGDTQYF,TGTGCCAGCAGCTTAATGGGGACTAGCTTGGGTGATACGCAGTATTTT
.,TRBJ1-5,TRBV18,CASSPPNTDSNQPQHF,TGTGCCAGCTCACCACCGAACACCGATAGCAATCAGCCCCAGCATTTT
.,TRBJ2-2,TRBV7-9,CASSPPRPDKTFDTGELFF,TGTGCCAGCAGCCCTCCGCGCCCGGACAAGACGTTTGACACCGGGGAGCTGTTTTTT
.,TRBJ1-6,TRBV7-2,CASSLMGRNNSPLHF,TGTGCCAGCAGCTTAATGGGGAGAAATAATTCACCCCTCCACTTT
.,TRBJ2-6,TRBV15,CATRQGTSGANVLTF,TGTGCCACCAGACAGGGAACCTCTGGGGCCAACGTCCTGACTTTC
.,TRBJ2-2,TRBV11-3,CASSLVSGLNTGELFF,TGTGCCAGCAGCTTAGTGAGTGGGCTAAACACCGGGGAGCTGTTTTTT
.,TRBJ2-3,TRBV29-1,CSVESPGRGADTQYF,TGCAGCGTTGAATCCCCTGGCAGGGGTGCAGATACGCAGTATTTT
.,TRBJ2-7,TRBV15,CATSRDRTRQGYEQYF,TGTGCCACCAGCAGAGATAGGACGAGGCAGGGTTACGAGCAGTACTTC
.,TRBJ1-5,TRBV5-1,CASSLAGGSNQPQHF,TGCGCCAGCAGCTTGGCAGGAGGGAGCAATCAGCCCCAGCATTTT
TRBD1,TRBJ2-4,TRBV7-9,CASSPAGTGDVYF,TGTGCCAGCAGCCCAGCGGGGACAGGGGATGTGTACTTC
.,TRBJ1-2,TRBV19,CASGINRRLGYGYTF,TGTGCCAGTGGAATAAATAGGAGGCTTGGCTATGGCTACACCTTC
.,TRBJ1-1,TRBV5-1,CASSSLAGGNTEAFF,TGCGCCAGCAGCTCTCTTGCGGGCGGAAACACTGAAGCTTTCTTT
.,TRBJ1-1,TRBV28,CASRVSTSGTEAFF,TGTGCCAGCAGGGTTTCGACGTCGGGCACTGAAGCTTTCTTT
TRBD2,TRBJ2-2,TRBV19,CASSRRYGGREDGGGELFF,TGTGCCAGTAGCCGTCGATACGGGGGACGGGAGGATGGTGGCGGGGAGCTGTTTTTT
TRBD1,TRBJ1-2,TRBV15,CATSSLTGGSGYTF,TGTGCCACCAGCAGTCTGACAGGGGGCAGCGGCTACACCTTC
TRBD1,TRBJ1-1,TRBV7-9,CASSYHRGKNTEAFF,TGTGCCAGCAGCTACCACAGGGGAAAGAACACTGAAGCTTTCTTT
.,TRBJ1-1,TRBV2,CASSEGRFPEAFF,TGTGCCAGCAGTGAGGGGCGGTTTCCTGAAGCTTTCTTT
.,TRBJ2-7,TRBV2,CASKTAGSYEQYF,TGTGCCAGCAAAACGGCAGGGTCCTACGAGCAGTACTTC
.,TRBJ1-3,TRBV1,CTSSQTGVGNTIYF,TGCACCAGCAGCCAGACGGGAGTCGGAAACACCATATATTTT
TRBD2,TRBJ2-2,TRBV5-6,CASSSRDYLPTGELFF,TGTGCCAGCAGCTCGCGGGACTACCTCCCGACCGGGGAGCTGTTTTTT
TRBD2,TRBJ2-5,TRBV9,CASSNSGGYQETQYF,TGTGCCAGCAGTAATAGCGGGGGATACCAAGAGACCCAGTACTTC
.,TRBJ1-1,TRBV30,CAWRRTEAFF,TGTGCCTGGCGGAGGACTGAAGCTTTCTTT
.,TRBJ1-5,TRBV12-5,CASGLVGGNQPQHF,TGTGCTAGTGGTTTGGTCGGGGGTAATCAGCCCCAGCATTTT
TRBD1,TRBJ2-2,TRBV5-6,CASSLYTGGGIGELFF,TGTGCCAGCAGCTTGTATACAGGGGGCGGCATCGGGGAGCTGTTTTTT
.,TRBJ1-2,TRBV7-9,CASSLTQGTHGYTF,TGTGCCAGCAGCTTAACACAGGGTACTCATGGCTACACCTTC
TRBD1,TRBJ1-5,TRBV6-6,CASSPGGQEFNQPQHF,TGTGCCAGCAGCCCCGGAGGACAGGAGTTCAATCAGCCCCAGCATTTT
.,TRBJ1-3,TRBV5-4,CASRQDGSSGNTIYF,TGTGCCAGCAGACAGGACGGCAGCTCAGGAAACACCATATATTTT
TRBD2,TRBJ2-5,TRBV7-2,CASSLSGTSGGETQYF,TGTGCCAGCAGCCTCTCCGGGACTAGCGGGGGAGAGACCCAGTACTTC
.,TRBJ1-3,TRBV10-3,CAISGLRDSGNTIYF,TGTGCCATCAGTGGTCTCAGGGATTCTGGAAACACCATATATTTT
.,TRBJ1-5,TRBV7-2,CASSLDRNQPQHF,TGTGCCAGCAGCTTAGACAGAAATCAGCCCCAGCATTTT
.,TRBJ2-3,TRBV6-6,CASSPKGQAADTQYF,TGTGCCAGCAGCCCCAAGGGACAAGCGGCAGATACGCAGTATTTT
.,TRBJ1-5,TRBV5-1,CASSLSGENNQPQHF,TGCGCCAGCAGCCTGAGCGGCGAGAACAATCAGCCCCAGCATTTT
.,TRBJ1-4,TRBV4-1,CASSQNYEKLFF,TGCGCCAGCAGCCAAAACTATGAAAAACTGTTTTTT